A single sample is the source of the 15 T cell receptor beta chains below, sequenced in a study of Ad26.COV2.S vaccination and SARS-CoV-2 variants. TCRdb's copy holds only in-frame clones and misses some; the assay was immunoSEQ multiplex PCR. The repertoire holds about 480,000 clones, with 70% to 90% as singletons. The sample's treatment: around 19 received Ad26.COV2.S at low or high dose, single or two shots; about 5 received placebo; per-sample allocation not given. Collection of the samples took place on day 63 after the first injection of vaccine or placebo. Sequences were derived from peripheral blood, sampled in a trial of Ad26.COV2.S vaccine versus placebo. The receptors come from a person aged 18 to 65 who received the Ad26.COV2.S COVID-19 vaccine or a placebo.

The chain carries TRBV19 and TRBJ1-5; weak D call: TRBD1 (6 bases). CDR1 is LNHDA and CDR2 is SQIVND in the germline V gene (reference sequence). CDR3 size: 16 residues. V lost 4 bases to trimming and J lost 2 bases, with 15 bases between them. Here the CDR3 reads CASSSIQGTGNQPQHF. For the CDR3, the DNA is TGTGCCAGTAGTAGCATACAGGGTACCGGCAATCAGCCCCAGCATTTT.

The chain recombines TRBV14 with TRBJ1-3; perhaps TRBD1 as D (5 bases). The CDR3 is 17 residues long. Trimming left V 0 bases short and J 7 bases short, with 19 bases between. In germline, CDR1 is SGHDN, CDR2 FVKESK. The CDR3 here is CASSQDPGRVFGNTIYF. The CDR3 nucleotides read TGTGCCAGCAGCCAAGACCCGGGCAGGGTATTCGGTAACACCATATATTTT.

The chain couples TRBV6-2 or TRBV6-3 to TRBJ1-5, with 7 bases identical to TRBD1. The CDR3 runs 16 residues. J gave up 6 bases and V 6 bases, and 14 bases lay outside the gene matches. Germline V CDR1 and CDR2: MNHEY, SVGEGT. The CDR3 is CASSLRATGNTQPQHF. The CDR3, as DNA: TGTGCCAGCAGCCTCAGGGCGACAGGGAATACTCAGCCCCAGCATTTT.

The rearrangement joins TRBV29-1 to TRBJ2-7; 7 bases align to TRBD1. Germline V gene lookup returns CDR1 SQVTM and CDR2 ANQGSEA. J gave up 2 bases and V 5 bases, and 3 bases lay outside the gene matches. The CDR3 covers 12 residues. CDR3 bases: TGCAGCGTTAAGACAGGGCCCTACGAGCAGTACTTC. It translates to CSVKTGPYEQYF.

The chain carries TRBV14 and TRBJ2-1; the D call may be TRBD1 or TRBD2 (5 bases each). Germline CDR1 SGHDN, CDR2 FVKESK. The CDR3 length is 14 residues. V was cut by 6 bases and J by 8 bases, with 17 bases left in between. The CDR3 DNA sequence: TGTGCCAGCAGATCCTCAGGGAGCGGCGATGAGCAGTTCTTC. Protein: CASRSSGSGDEQFF.

In its sample, this clone was seen once. The genes are TRBV27 and TRBJ2-3; 8 nucleotides line up with TRBD1. With 2 bases clipped from V and 2 bases from J, the junction kept 6 bases outside the gene matches. This CDR3 has 16 residues. The germline V gene encodes CDR1 MNHEY and CDR2 SMNVEV (reference sequence). The CDR3 here is CASSLGDRGSTDTQYF. The CDR3 nucleotides read TGTGCCAGCAGTTTAGGTGACAGGGGATCCACAGATACGCAGTATTTT.

CDR3 in amino acids: CASSLRPGGELFF. CDR3 sequence (DNA): TGTGCCAGCAGCCTCCGCCCGGGGGGGGAGCTGTTTTTT. V usage is TRBV9 and J usage is TRBJ2-2; weak D call: TRBD2 (5 bases). CDR1 SGDLS and CDR2 YYNGEE come from the germline V gene. The CDR3 runs 13 residues. Trimming took 4 bases from V and 8 from J, leaving 12 bases between them.

The chain is built from TRBV9 and TRBJ2-3; 8 bases fit TRBD1. CDR3 length equals 15 residues. V was clipped by 4 bases and J by 3 bases; unmatched bases: 7. Germline V gene data show CDR1 as SGDLS and CDR2 as YYNGEE. The CDR3 DNA reads as TGTGCCAGCAGCACCGGACAGGGTTGGACAGATACGCAGTATTTT. Translation: CASSTGQGWTDTQYF.

The rearrangement uses TRBV9 and TRBJ2-1, with 8 positions matching TRBD1. V dropped 1 base and J dropped 2; count of bases not matched to a gene: 8. The CDR3 is made up of 17 amino acids. Germline V gene lookup returns CDR1 SGDLS and CDR2 YYNGEE. CDR3 region: CASSVLTGTGPYNEQFF. In DNA, the CDR3 is TGTGCCAGCAGCGTACTAACCGGGACAGGACCCTACAATGAGCAGTTCTTC.

V gene TRBV14 combines with J gene TRBJ2-1, with D possibly TRBD2 on 5 matching bases. V was cut by 1 base and J by 12 bases, with 10 bases left in between. Germline V gene sequence: CDR1 SGHDN, CDR2 FVKESK. CDR3 length equals 12 residues. CDR3 amino acids: CASSQGGDWQFF. The CDR3, as DNA: TGTGCCAGCAGCCAAGGGGGAGACTGGCAGTTCTTC.

The chain recombines TRBV7-9 with TRBJ2-5; 10 bases map to TRBD2. The trim removed 5 bases at V and 5 bases at J, leaving 11 bases unmatched. The germline V gene encodes CDR1 SEHNR and CDR2 FQNEAQ (reference sequence). The CDR3 contains 16 residues. In DNA, the CDR3 is TGTGCCAGCAGCCCCGGGGCTAGCGGGAGCTGGGAGACCCAGTACTTC. This gives the protein CASSPGASGSWETQYF.

This sequence joins TRBV9 and TRBJ1-6; tentative D call: TRBD1 (5 bases). Germline V CDR1 and CDR2: SGDLS, YYNGEE. Between the trimmed V and J ends, which lost 0 bases and 7 bases, there was a span of 11 bases. The CDR3 covers 15 residues. The CDR3 spells CASSVGDGVNSPLHF. The CDR3 DNA reads TGTGCCAGCAGCGTAGGGGACGGAGTAAATTCACCCCTCCACTTT.

The chain recombines TRBV6-2 or TRBV6-3 with TRBJ1-3; D is unclear. CDR1 and CDR2 from the germline V gene are MNHEY and SVGEGT. The CDR3 has 17 amino acids. Trimming stripped 5 bases from V and 2 bases from J, with 19 bases between. As DNA, the CDR3 is TGTGCCAGCAGTAACCCAACAGCCTTCGCGACTGGAAACACCATATATTTT. Protein: CASSNPTAFATGNTIYF.

The chain carries TRBV29-1 and TRBJ2-2, with 15 bases that match TRBD2. The V gene end was trimmed by 6 bases and the J gene end by 4 bases; junction bases not matched to a gene: 12. The CDR3 extends over 18 amino acids. The germline CDR1 and CDR2 sequences are SQVTM and ANQGSEA. The CDR3 DNA is TGCAGCGTCTTAAACGGGACTAGCGGGAGGATTGCCACCGGGGAGCTGTTTTTT. As protein: CSVLNGTSGRIATGELFF.

The genes are TRBV28 and TRBJ2-7; D is uncertain. Germline values: CDR1 MDHEN, CDR2 SYDVKM. The V gene lost 7 bases and the J gene lost 5 bases, with 21 bases spanning the gap. The CDR3 loop spans 15 amino acids. The DNA for the CDR3 is TGTGCCAGCACCTTGGGCCCCGACCAAGGCCACGAGCAGTACTTC. Translating it yields CASTLGPDQGHEQYF.